A selection of T cell receptor beta chains follows, all from one sample in a study of blood T cells in healthy people across ages. TCRdb recomputed calls from the 5' RACE reads with MiXCR, one row per CDR3 protein. The table shows 1.5 million to 2 million distinct CDR3 sequences, with approximately 28% occurring only once. The sequencing input was blood. Every receptor here comes from a woman younger than 45 in good health. Both conserved end residues are part of each CDR3. Fields, in order: V gene, J gene, D gene, clone size, CDR3 protein, CDR3 DNA. The D gene is left open where the match is weak. Clone size is shown for a subset of rows, as once, few, many or a class of expanded clone.

v_call: TRBV5-1; j_call: TRBJ2-7; d_call: TRBD1; clone_size: many; cdr3_aa: CASSSAAGTGPYEQYF; cdr3_nt: TGCGCCAGCAGCTCGGCCGCCGGGACAGGGCCTTACGAGCAGTACTTC
v_call: TRBV14; j_call: TRBJ2-7; d_call: NA; clone_size: many; cdr3_aa: CASSGGNYEQYF; cdr3_nt: TGTGCCAGCAGTGGCGGGAACTACGAGCAGTACTTC
v_call: TRBV6-5; j_call: TRBJ2-1; d_call: TRBD2; clone_size: NA; cdr3_aa: CASTHTSGRAYNEQFF; cdr3_nt: TGTGCCAGCACCCACACTAGCGGGAGGGCCTACAATGAGCAGTTCTTC
v_call: TRBV7-9; j_call: TRBJ2-1; d_call: TRBD2; clone_size: NA; cdr3_aa: CASSTGLAATYNEQFF; cdr3_nt: TGTGCCAGCAGCACCGGACTAGCGGCTACCTACAATGAGCAGTTCTTC
v_call: TRBV29-1; j_call: TRBJ2-7; d_call: NA; clone_size: many; cdr3_aa: CSVETDTKALQYF; cdr3_nt: TGCAGCGTTGAAACGGACACCAAGGCCCTACAGTACTTC
v_call: TRBV5-6; j_call: TRBJ1-1; d_call: NA; clone_size: few; cdr3_aa: CASRDIYLDEAFF; cdr3_nt: TGTGCCAGCAGGGACATTTATCTGGATGAAGCTTTCTTT
v_call: TRBV18; j_call: TRBJ1-1; d_call: TRBD1; clone_size: once; cdr3_aa: CASSPNIGTGGFSNTEAFF; cdr3_nt: TGTGCCAGCTCACCGAACATCGGGACAGGGGGCTTTTCGAACACTGAAGCTTTCTTT
v_call: TRBV7-2; j_call: TRBJ1-1; d_call: NA; clone_size: NA; cdr3_aa: CASSSLGETEAFF; cdr3_nt: TGTGCCAGCAGCTCACTTGGGGAGACTGAAGCTTTCTTT
v_call: TRBV9; j_call: TRBJ2-7; d_call: TRBD1; clone_size: NA; cdr3_aa: CASSVGLGGTGRVQYF; cdr3_nt: TGTGCCAGCAGCGTAGGACTCGGGGGGACAGGGCGGGTGCAGTACTTC
v_call: TRBV6-2/TRBV6-3; j_call: TRBJ2-7; d_call: NA; clone_size: many; cdr3_aa: CASSYTQWEPSYEQYF; cdr3_nt: TGTGCCAGCAGTTACACTCAGTGGGAACCAAGCTACGAGCAGTACTTC
v_call: TRBV20-1; j_call: TRBJ2-7; d_call: TRBD2; clone_size: few; cdr3_aa: CSARTSGSAYEQYF; cdr3_nt: TGCAGTGCCAGGACTAGCGGGAGTGCGTACGAGCAGTACTTC
v_call: TRBV7-2; j_call: TRBJ1-1; d_call: TRBD1; clone_size: few; cdr3_aa: CASSSRQGMTEAFF; cdr3_nt: TGTGCCAGCAGCTCGAGACAGGGTATGACTGAAGCTTTCTTT
v_call: TRBV7-2; j_call: TRBJ1-2; d_call: TRBD1; clone_size: few; cdr3_aa: CASSSTDRAHYGYTF; cdr3_nt: TGTGCCAGCAGCTCCACTGACAGGGCTCACTATGGCTACACCTTC
v_call: TRBV5-1; j_call: TRBJ2-5; d_call: NA; clone_size: few; cdr3_aa: CASRRAGRPEETQYF; cdr3_nt: TGCGCCAGCAGGAGAGCCGGGAGACCTGAAGAGACCCAGTACTTC
v_call: TRBV5-4; j_call: TRBJ2-7; d_call: TRBD2; clone_size: few; cdr3_aa: CASSWGGVYEQYF; cdr3_nt: TGTGCCAGCAGCTGGGGAGGGGTCTACGAGCAGTACTTC
v_call: TRBV20-1; j_call: TRBJ2-3; d_call: NA; clone_size: NA; cdr3_aa: CSPRNPRDTQYF; cdr3_nt: TGCAGTCCCCGGAATCCCAGGGATACGCAGTATTTT
v_call: TRBV27; j_call: TRBJ1-4; d_call: NA; clone_size: few; cdr3_aa: CASRRQGGEKLFF; cdr3_nt: TGTGCCAGCAGACGGCAGGGAGGGGAAAAACTGTTTTTT
v_call: TRBV7-2; j_call: TRBJ2-3; d_call: TRBD2; clone_size: once; cdr3_aa: CASSFSGLAGGDTQYF; cdr3_nt: TGTGCCAGCAGCTTCTCTGGGCTAGCGGGGGGAGATACGCAGTATTTT
v_call: TRBV20-1; j_call: TRBJ2-7; d_call: NA; clone_size: once; cdr3_aa: CSASGGPYDEQYF; cdr3_nt: TGCAGTGCTAGTGGAGGTCCATACGACGAGCAGTACTTC
v_call: TRBV5-1; j_call: TRBJ2-2; d_call: TRBD2; clone_size: NA; cdr3_aa: CASSLEASGVTGELFF; cdr3_nt: TGCGCCAGCAGCTTGGAGGCTAGCGGGGTCACCGGGGAGCTGTTTTTT
v_call: TRBV6-5; j_call: TRBJ1-2; d_call: TRBD1; clone_size: many; cdr3_aa: CASSYSVTGGMGAGGYTF; cdr3_nt: TGTGCCAGCAGTTACTCTGTGACAGGGGGCATGGGAGCGGGGGGCTACACCTTC
v_call: TRBV7-2; j_call: TRBJ2-7; d_call: NA; clone_size: many; cdr3_aa: CASSAMDGYEQYF; cdr3_nt: TGTGCCAGCAGCGCCATGGACGGCTACGAGCAGTACTTC
v_call: TRBV30; j_call: TRBJ2-7; d_call: TRBD1; clone_size: NA; cdr3_aa: CAWSVGQGPYEQYF; cdr3_nt: TGTGCCTGGAGTGTGGGACAGGGACCCTACGAGCAGTACTTC
v_call: TRBV28; j_call: TRBJ2-1; d_call: NA; clone_size: many; cdr3_aa: CASSVHRGGNEQFF; cdr3_nt: TGTGCCAGCAGTGTCCACAGGGGGGGAAATGAGCAGTTCTTC
v_call: TRBV6-5; j_call: TRBJ1-1; d_call: TRBD1; clone_size: NA; cdr3_aa: CASSWGRGATEAFF; cdr3_nt: TGTGCCAGCAGTTGGGGCAGGGGGGCCACTGAAGCTTTCTTT
v_call: TRBV11-2; j_call: TRBJ2-1; d_call: NA; clone_size: NA; cdr3_aa: CASSGPRGATYNEQFF; cdr3_nt: TGTGCCAGCAGCGGACCCCGGGGGGCCACCTACAATGAGCAGTTCTTC
v_call: TRBV9; j_call: TRBJ2-5; d_call: NA; clone_size: NA; cdr3_aa: CASSLGGSSETQYF; cdr3_nt: TGTGCCAGCAGCTTAGGTGGTAGTTCGGAGACCCAGTACTTC
v_call: TRBV7-9; j_call: TRBJ2-3; d_call: TRBD2; clone_size: NA; cdr3_aa: CASSSSTGTSGGDTQYF; cdr3_nt: TGTGCCAGCAGCTCAAGTACCGGGACTAGCGGGGGAGATACGCAGTATTTT
v_call: TRBV20-1; j_call: TRBJ2-3; d_call: NA; clone_size: few; cdr3_aa: CSASEPGHKSTDTQYF; cdr3_nt: TGCAGTGCTTCAGAACCGGGACATAAGAGCACAGATACGCAGTATTTT
v_call: TRBV4-2; j_call: TRBJ1-5; d_call: NA; clone_size: NA; cdr3_aa: CASSFTRGQSNQPQHF; cdr3_nt: TGTGCCAGCAGCTTTACGCGAGGACAGTCCAATCAGCCCCAGCATTTT
v_call: TRBV2; j_call: TRBJ2-1; d_call: NA; clone_size: many; cdr3_aa: CASSPSGREQFF; cdr3_nt: TGTGCCAGCTCTCCGTCGGGACGAGAGCAGTTCTTC
v_call: TRBV12-5; j_call: TRBJ2-7; d_call: NA; clone_size: few; cdr3_aa: CASGLRQSLSYEQYF; cdr3_nt: TGTGCTAGTGGTTTGCGACAGTCCCTTTCCTACGAGCAGTACTTC
v_call: TRBV27; j_call: TRBJ2-7; d_call: NA; clone_size: NA; cdr3_aa: CTSRVAPSYEQYF; cdr3_nt: TGTACCAGCAGGGTCGCCCCCTCCTACGAGCAGTACTTC
v_call: TRBV5-1; j_call: TRBJ2-4; d_call: TRBD1; clone_size: many; cdr3_aa: CASSSGTGLAKNIQYF; cdr3_nt: TGCGCCAGCAGCTCTGGGACAGGGCTTGCCAAAAACATTCAGTACTTC
v_call: TRBV5-6; j_call: TRBJ2-7; d_call: TRBD2; clone_size: many; cdr3_aa: CASRSSGRGTYEQYF; cdr3_nt: TGTGCCAGCAGATCGAGCGGGAGGGGGACCTACGAGCAGTACTTC
v_call: TRBV12-5; j_call: TRBJ1-1; d_call: NA; clone_size: NA; cdr3_aa: CASGLVRGVEAFF; cdr3_nt: TGTGCTAGTGGTTTGGTACGGGGCGTTGAAGCTTTCTTT
v_call: TRBV10-3; j_call: TRBJ2-1; d_call: NA; clone_size: few; cdr3_aa: CAISAASEFGSEQFF; cdr3_nt: TGTGCCATCAGTGCTGCTTCGGAATTTGGCAGTGAGCAGTTCTTC
v_call: TRBV6-6; j_call: TRBJ2-1; d_call: NA; clone_size: NA; cdr3_aa: CASSQTGSDNEQFF; cdr3_nt: TGTGCCAGCAGCCAGACCGGGTCAGACAATGAGCAGTTCTTC
v_call: TRBV12-5; j_call: TRBJ2-7; d_call: NA; clone_size: NA; cdr3_aa: CASGPVGGTYEQYF; cdr3_nt: TGTGCTAGTGGCCCGGTAGGGGGGACCTACGAGCAGTACTTC
v_call: TRBV12-3/TRBV12-4; j_call: TRBJ1-4; d_call: NA; clone_size: NA; cdr3_aa: CASSLRQEKLFF; cdr3_nt: TGTGCCAGCAGTTTGAGGCAGGAAAAACTGTTTTTT
v_call: TRBV29-1; j_call: TRBJ2-7; d_call: TRBD1; clone_size: many; cdr3_aa: CSYRTGGPEQYF; cdr3_nt: TGCAGCTATAGGACAGGGGGCCCCGAGCAGTACTTC
v_call: TRBV14; j_call: TRBJ1-5; d_call: NA; clone_size: NA; cdr3_aa: CASSQNINQPQHF; cdr3_nt: TGTGCCAGCAGCCAAAACATTAATCAGCCTCAGCATTTT
v_call: TRBV7-9; j_call: TRBJ2-5; d_call: TRBD2; clone_size: NA; cdr3_aa: CASSSLAGGQGEQYF; cdr3_nt: TGTGCCAGCAGCTCACTAGCGGGAGGTCAGGGGGAGCAGTACTTC
v_call: TRBV9; j_call: TRBJ2-1; d_call: TRBD2; clone_size: many; cdr3_aa: CASSPGTSGGPTDEQFF; cdr3_nt: TGTGCCAGCAGCCCTGGAACTAGCGGGGGACCGACCGATGAGCAGTTCTTC
v_call: TRBV5-5; j_call: TRBJ2-5; d_call: NA; clone_size: many; cdr3_aa: CASSLGEARMGTQYF; cdr3_nt: TGTGCCAGCAGCTTAGGGGAGGCCAGGATGGGGACCCAGTACTTC
v_call: TRBV20-1; j_call: TRBJ2-1; d_call: NA; clone_size: many; cdr3_aa: CSATSRGNEQFF; cdr3_nt: TGCAGTGCTACAAGTAGGGGGAATGAGCAGTTCTTC
v_call: TRBV3-1; j_call: TRBJ2-3; d_call: NA; clone_size: few; cdr3_aa: CASSRTPGTDTQYF; cdr3_nt: TGTGCCAGCAGCCGGACCCCGGGGACAGATACGCAGTATTTT
v_call: TRBV2; j_call: TRBJ2-5; d_call: TRBD2; clone_size: few; cdr3_aa: CASATTGGAGEETQYF; cdr3_nt: TGTGCCAGCGCCACAACCGGGGGGGCGGGGGAAGAGACCCAGTACTTC